This is a list of T cell receptor beta chains from one sample in a study of T cell changes during pregnancy in multiple sclerosis. The table came from immunoSEQ multiplex PCR; TCRdb's copy has only in-frame clones and leaves some out. The table lists 40,000 to 60,000 clones, over 80% of them singletons, with around 0.56% in the top ten. The sample was CD4+ T cells from peripheral blood mononuclear cells, taken after pregnancy. Receptors were obtained from a female donor with multiple sclerosis, enrolled in a pregnancy study. Both conserved end residues are part of each CDR3. A D gene is named only where the DNA matches it firmly. For some rows the clone size is stated as once, few or many, or as a class when expanded; others skip it.

cdr3_aa	cdr3_nt	d_call	v_call	j_call	clone_size
CASAGTSRNEQFF	TGTGCCAGTGCCGGGACTAGTCGCAATGAGCAGTTCTTC	TRBD2	TRBV9	TRBJ2-1	-
CASSVEGGSGNTIYF	TGTGCCAGCAGCGTAGAAGGGGGATCTGGAAACACCATATATTTT	-	TRBV9	TRBJ1-3	-
CASSPGQEYYGYTF	TGTGCCAGCAGTCCGGGACAGGAGTACTATGGCTACACCTTC	TRBD1	TRBV28	TRBJ1-2	-
CASSVDFRSSGNTIYF	TGTGCCAGCAGCGTAGATTTCCGCAGCTCTGGAAACACCATATATTTT	-	TRBV9	TRBJ1-3	-
CASSHSLGGGRPNTEAFF	TGCGCCAGCAGCCATTCCTTAGGAGGCGGCAGGCCGAACACTGAAGCTTTCTTT	-	TRBV4-3	TRBJ1-1	-
CASGLRGTYEQYF	TGTGCCAGCGGACTCCGTGGGACCTACGAGCAGTACTTC	-	TRBV28	TRBJ2-7	-
CASSAGLAGLFF	TGTGCCAGCAGCGCCGGACTAGCGGGACTGTTCTTC	TRBD2	TRBV7-2	TRBJ2-1	-
CASSMIISGDETQYF	TGTGCCAGTAGTATGATTATTTCAGGGGACGAGACCCAGTACTTC	-	TRBV19	TRBJ2-5	-
CASRSTGDYGYTF	TGTGCCAGCAGATCGACAGGAGACTATGGCTACACCTTC	-	TRBV6-5	TRBJ1-2	once
CASRQQGDTQYF	TGTGCCAGCAGACAGCAGGGGGATACGCAGTATTTT	-	TRBV28	TRBJ2-3	-
CASSQGLGQYQSTINLGEQYF	TGTGCCAGCAGCCAAGGGCTCGGACAGTACCAATCTACGATTAATTTAGGCGAGCAGTACTTC	-	TRBV14	TRBJ2-7	-
CASSPGSGSFMDTQYF	TGTGCCAGCTCACCAGGGAGCGGGAGTTTTATGGATACGCAGTATTTT	TRBD2	TRBV18	TRBJ2-3	-
CASSINNEQFF	TGTGCCAGCAGCATAAACAATGAGCAGTTCTTC	-	TRBV11-3	TRBJ2-1	-
CASSIDGLAGYYNEQFF	TGTGCCAGTAGTATAGATGGACTAGCGGGTTACTACAATGAGCAGTTCTTC	TRBD2	TRBV19	TRBJ2-1	-
CASSIRTRAVYNEQFF	TGTGCCAGTAGTATTCGGACTAGAGCGGTATACAATGAGCAGTTCTTC	TRBD2	TRBV19	TRBJ2-1	-
CASSSQASSSTDTQYF	TGTGCCAGCAGCTCTCAAGCTAGCTCCTCAACAGATACGCAGTATTTT	-	TRBV7-9	TRBJ2-3	-
CASSLNRGTNEKLFF	TGTGCCAGCAGCCTCAACAGGGGGACTAATGAAAAACTGTTTTTT	TRBD1	TRBV7-2	TRBJ1-4	-
CASSLTGANEKLFF	TGTGCCAGCAGCCTGACAGGAGCTAATGAAAAACTGTTTTTT	-	TRBV7-9	TRBJ1-4	-
CASRAGLADHYEQYF	TGCGCCAGCAGAGCGGGACTAGCGGATCACTACGAGCAGTACTTC	TRBD2	TRBV5-1	TRBJ2-7	-
CASNIGQGISPLHF	TGTGCCAGCAACATCGGACAGGGGATCTCACCCCTCCACTTT	TRBD1	TRBV6-1	TRBJ1-6	-